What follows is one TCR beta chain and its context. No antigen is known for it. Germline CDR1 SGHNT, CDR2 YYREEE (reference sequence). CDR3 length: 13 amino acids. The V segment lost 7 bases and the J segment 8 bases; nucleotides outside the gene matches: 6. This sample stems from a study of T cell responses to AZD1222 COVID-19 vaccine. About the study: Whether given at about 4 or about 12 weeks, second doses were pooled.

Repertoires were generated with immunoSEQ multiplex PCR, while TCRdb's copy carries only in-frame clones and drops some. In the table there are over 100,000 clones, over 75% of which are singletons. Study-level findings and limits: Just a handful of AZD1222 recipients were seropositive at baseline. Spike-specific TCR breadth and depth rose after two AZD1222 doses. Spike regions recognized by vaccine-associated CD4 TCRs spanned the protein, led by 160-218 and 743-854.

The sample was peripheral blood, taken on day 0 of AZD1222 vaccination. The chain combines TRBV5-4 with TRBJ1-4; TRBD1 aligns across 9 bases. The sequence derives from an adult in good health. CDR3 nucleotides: TGTGCCAGCCATACAGGGGGCGAAGAAAAACTGTTTTTT. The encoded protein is CASHTGGEEKLFF.